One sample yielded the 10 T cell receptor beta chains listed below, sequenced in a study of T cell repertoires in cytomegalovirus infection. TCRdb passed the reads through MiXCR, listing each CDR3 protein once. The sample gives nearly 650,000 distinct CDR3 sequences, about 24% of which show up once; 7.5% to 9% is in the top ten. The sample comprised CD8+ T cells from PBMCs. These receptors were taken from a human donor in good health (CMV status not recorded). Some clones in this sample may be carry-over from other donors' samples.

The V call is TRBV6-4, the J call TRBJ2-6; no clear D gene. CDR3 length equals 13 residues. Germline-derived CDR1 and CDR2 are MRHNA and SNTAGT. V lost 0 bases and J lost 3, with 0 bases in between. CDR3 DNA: TGTGCCAGCAGTGACTCTGGGGCCAACGTCCTGACTTTC. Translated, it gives CASSDSGANVLTF.

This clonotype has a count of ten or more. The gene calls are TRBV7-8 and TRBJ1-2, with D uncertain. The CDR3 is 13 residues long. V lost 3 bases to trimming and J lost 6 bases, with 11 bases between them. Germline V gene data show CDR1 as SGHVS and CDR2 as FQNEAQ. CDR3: CASSFQQIDGYTF. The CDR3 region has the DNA TGTGCCAGCAGCTTTCAGCAGATTGATGGCTACACCTTC.

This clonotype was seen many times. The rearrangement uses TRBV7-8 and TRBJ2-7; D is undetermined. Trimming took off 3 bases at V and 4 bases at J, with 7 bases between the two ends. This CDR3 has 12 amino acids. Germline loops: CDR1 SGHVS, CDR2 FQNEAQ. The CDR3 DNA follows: TGTGCCAGCAGCTTCCCTTATTACGAGCAGTACTTC. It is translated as CASSFPYYEQYF. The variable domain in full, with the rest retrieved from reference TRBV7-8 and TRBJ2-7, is GAGVSQSPRYKVAKRGQDVALRCDPISGHVSLFWYQQALGQGPEFLTYFQNEAQLDKSGLPSDRFFAERPEGSVSTLKIQRTQQEDSAVYLCASSFPYYEQYFGPGTRLTVT.

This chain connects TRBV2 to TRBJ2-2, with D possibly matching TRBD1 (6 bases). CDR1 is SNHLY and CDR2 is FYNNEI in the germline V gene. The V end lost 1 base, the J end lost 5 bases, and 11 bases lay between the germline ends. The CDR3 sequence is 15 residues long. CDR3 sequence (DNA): TGTGCCAGCAGTGAAGGGCCGGGACATACCGGGGAGCTGTTTTTT. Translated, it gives CASSEGPGHTGELFF.

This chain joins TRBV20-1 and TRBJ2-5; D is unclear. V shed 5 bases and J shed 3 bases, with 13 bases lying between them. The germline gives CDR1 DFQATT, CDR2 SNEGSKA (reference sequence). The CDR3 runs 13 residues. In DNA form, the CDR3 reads TGCAGTGCTGTCCCCAGAGTTGAAGAGACCCAGTACTTC. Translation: CSAVPRVEETQYF.

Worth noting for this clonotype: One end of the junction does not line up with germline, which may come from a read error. This CDR3 is CASSYREWEQETQHF. In nucleotides, the CDR3 is TGTGCCAGCAGTTACCGTGAGTGGGAGCAAGAGACCCAGCACTTC. The chain combines TRBV6-2 or TRBV6-3 with TRBJ2-5, with D maybe TRBD2 (5 bases). The CDR3 is made up of 15 amino acids. Germline V gives CDR1 MNHEY, CDR2 SVGEGT.

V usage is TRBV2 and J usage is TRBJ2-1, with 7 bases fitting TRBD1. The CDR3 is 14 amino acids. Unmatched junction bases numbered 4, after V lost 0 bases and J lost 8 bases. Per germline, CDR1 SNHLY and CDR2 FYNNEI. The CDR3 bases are TGTGCCAGCAGTGAAGCGACAGGGTGGGATGAGCAGTTCTTC. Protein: CASSEATGWDEQFF.

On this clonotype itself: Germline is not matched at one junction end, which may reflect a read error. This CDR3 is CVSSSGVSDPTGELFF. CDR3 sequence (DNA): TGTGTCAGCAGCTCGGGTGTTAGCGATCCCACCGGGGAGCTGTTTTTT. The chain carries TRBV7-4 and TRBJ2-2; possibly TRBD2 for D (5 bases). The germline gives CDR1 SGHVT, CDR2 SQSDAQ. The CDR3 sequence is 16 residues long.

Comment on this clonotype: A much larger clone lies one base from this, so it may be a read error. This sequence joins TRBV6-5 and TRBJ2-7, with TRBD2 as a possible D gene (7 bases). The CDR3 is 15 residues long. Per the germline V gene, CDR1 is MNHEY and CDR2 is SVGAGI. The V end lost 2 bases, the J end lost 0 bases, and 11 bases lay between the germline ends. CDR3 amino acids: CASSYAGDYSYEQYF. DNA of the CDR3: TGTGCCAGCAGTTACGCAGGGGACTACTCCTACGAGCAGTACTTC.

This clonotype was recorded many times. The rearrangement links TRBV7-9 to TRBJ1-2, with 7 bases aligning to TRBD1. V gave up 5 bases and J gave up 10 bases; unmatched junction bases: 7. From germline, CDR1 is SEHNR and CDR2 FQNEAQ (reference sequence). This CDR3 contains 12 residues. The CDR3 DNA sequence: TGTGCCAGCAGCCTCCGGGACAGAGACTACACCTTC. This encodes CASSLRDRDYTF.